Listed here are 7 T cell receptor beta chains from one sample, sequenced in a study of T cells after yellow fever vaccination. MiXCR was run by TCRdb on the 5' RACE reads, yielding one entry per CDR3 protein. The sample carries about 240,000 distinct CDR3 sequences, about 7% recorded once. Sequenced material: CD4+ T cells sorted from PBMCs, taken 15 days after the yellow fever booster vaccination. The source of these receptors is a man aged 25-40 years who received the YFV17D yellow fever vaccine.

The DNA for the CDR3 is TGCAGTGCTAAACAGGGGGCCACTAATGAAAAACTGTTTTTT. Translating gives CSAKQGATNEKLFF. The V and J genes are TRBV20-1 and TRBJ1-4; 9 bases map to TRBD1. CDR3 size: 14 residues. The junction had 2 bases not matched to a gene; V was cut back by 4 bases and J by 2 bases. Germline values: CDR1 DFQATT, CDR2 SNEGSKA (reference sequence).

This clonotype occurred a few times. The CDR3 DNA sequence: TGTGCCAGCAGCCAGGGGAATACGCAGTATTTT. Amino acid sequence: CASSQGNTQYF. The V call is TRBV14, the J call TRBJ2-3, with D hard to call. Germline-derived CDR1 and CDR2 are SGHDN and FVKESK. Trimming pared 3 bases from V and 7 bases from J, leaving 5 bases between. CDR3 length: 11 amino acids.

V is TRBV3-1 and J is TRBJ1-2; D remains ambiguous. With 5 bases removed from V and 4 bases from J, the gap between germline ends came to 14 bases. Germline CDR1 and CDR2: LGHDT and YNNKEL (reference sequence). The CDR3 extends over 14 amino acids. Here the CDR3 reads CASSDEGAGYGYTF. The CDR3 coding sequence is TGTGCCAGCAGCGATGAGGGCGCGGGCTATGGCTACACCTTC.

The genes are TRBV7-9 and TRBJ2-7; D remains ambiguous. Trimming removed 3 bases from V and 1 base from J, with 10 bases in between. The germline V gene encodes CDR1 SEHNR and CDR2 FQNEAQ (reference sequence). The CDR3 is 14 residues long. DNA for the CDR3: TGTGCCAGCAGCTTGGTCCAGTCATCCTACGAGCAGTACTTC. Its protein product is CASSLVQSSYEQYF.

This clonotype was found a few times. The junction departs from the called germline gene at one end, perhaps through a read error. V usage is TRBV20-1 and J usage is TRBJ1-4; 7 nucleotides match TRBD1. CDR1 and CDR2 from the germline V gene are DFQATT and SNEGSKA (reference sequence). CDR3 size: 14 residues. This chain's CDR3 is CSASRTGADVSRPF. The CDR3 region has the DNA TGCAGTGCGTCCCGGACAGGCGCTGATGTCTCCCGCCCCTTT.

This clonotype was seen only a few times. This chain links TRBV7-2 with TRBJ1-4; no firm D call. CDR1 is SGHTA, CDR2 FQGNSA, per germline. This CDR3 has 14 residues. V was trimmed by 2 bases and J by 5 bases, leaving 9 bases between them. The CDR3, as DNA: TGTGCCAGCAGCTTAAAAGTAGGAAATGAAAAACTGTTTTTT. Its translation is CASSLKVGNEKLFF.

This clonotype occurred many times. This CDR3 is CASSFGGKAKNIQYF. Written as DNA, the CDR3 is TGTGCCAGCAGTTTCGGGGGCAAGGCCAAAAACATTCAGTACTTC. The genes are TRBV12-3 or TRBV12-4 and TRBJ2-4; D is perhaps TRBD1 or TRBD2 (6 bases each). Trimming shortened V by 3 bases and J by 1 base, and 10 bases separated the two germline ends. The CDR3 is made up of 15 amino acids.